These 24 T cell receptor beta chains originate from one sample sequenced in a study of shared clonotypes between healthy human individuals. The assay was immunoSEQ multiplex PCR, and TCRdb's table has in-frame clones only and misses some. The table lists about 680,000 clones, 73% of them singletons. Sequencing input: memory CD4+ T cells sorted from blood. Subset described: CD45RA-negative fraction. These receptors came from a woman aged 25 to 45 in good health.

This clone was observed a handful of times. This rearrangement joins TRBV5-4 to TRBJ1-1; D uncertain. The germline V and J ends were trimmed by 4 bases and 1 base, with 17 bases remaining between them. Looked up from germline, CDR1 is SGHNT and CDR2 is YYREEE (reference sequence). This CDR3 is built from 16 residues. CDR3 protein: CASSEGAGSWNTEAFF. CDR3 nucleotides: TGTGCCAGCAGCGAAGGAGCGGGCAGCTGGAACACTGAAGCTTTCTTT. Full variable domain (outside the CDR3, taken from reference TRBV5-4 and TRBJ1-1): ETGVTQSPTHLIKTRGQQVTLRCSSQSGHNTVSWYQQALGQGPQFIFQYYREEENGRGNFPPRFSGLQFPNYSSELNVNALELDDSALYLCASSEGAGSWNTEAFFGQGTRLTVV.

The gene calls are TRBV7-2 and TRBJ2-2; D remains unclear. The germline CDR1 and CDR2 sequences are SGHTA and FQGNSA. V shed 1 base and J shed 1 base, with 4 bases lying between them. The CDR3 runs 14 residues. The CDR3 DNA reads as TGTGCCAGCAGCTTAGGGGTGAACACCGGGGAGCTGTTTTTT. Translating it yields CASSLGVNTGELFF.

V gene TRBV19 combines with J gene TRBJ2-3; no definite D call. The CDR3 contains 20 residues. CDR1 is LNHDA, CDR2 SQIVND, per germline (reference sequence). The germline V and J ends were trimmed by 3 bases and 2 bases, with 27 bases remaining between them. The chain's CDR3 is CASSIAPRSVTASPTDTQYF. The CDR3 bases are TGTGCCAGTAGTATTGCCCCCCGGTCAGTCACGGCATCCCCCACAGATACGCAGTATTTT.

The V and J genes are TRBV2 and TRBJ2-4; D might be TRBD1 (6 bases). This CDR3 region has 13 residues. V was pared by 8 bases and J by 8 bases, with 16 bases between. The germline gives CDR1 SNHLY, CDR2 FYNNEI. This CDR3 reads CASSSQGLHIQYF. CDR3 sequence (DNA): TGTGCCAGCTCCAGCCAGGGGTTGCACATTCAGTACTTC.

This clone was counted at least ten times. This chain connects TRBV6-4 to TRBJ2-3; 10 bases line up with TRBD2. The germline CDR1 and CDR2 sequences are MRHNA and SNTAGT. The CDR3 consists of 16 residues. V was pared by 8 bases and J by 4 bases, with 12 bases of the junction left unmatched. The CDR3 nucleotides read TGTGCCAGCTCAGAAACTAGCGGGAAAGGGTCAGATACGCAGTATTTT. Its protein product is CASSETSGKGSDTQYF.

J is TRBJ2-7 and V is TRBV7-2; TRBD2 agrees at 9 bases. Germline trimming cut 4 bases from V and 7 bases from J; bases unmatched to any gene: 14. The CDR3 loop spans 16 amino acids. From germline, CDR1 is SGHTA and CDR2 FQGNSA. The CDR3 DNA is TGTGCCAGCAGCTCCCCCCCGCGGGAGGGCCATAAGGAGCAGTACTTC. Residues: CASSSPPREGHKEQYF.

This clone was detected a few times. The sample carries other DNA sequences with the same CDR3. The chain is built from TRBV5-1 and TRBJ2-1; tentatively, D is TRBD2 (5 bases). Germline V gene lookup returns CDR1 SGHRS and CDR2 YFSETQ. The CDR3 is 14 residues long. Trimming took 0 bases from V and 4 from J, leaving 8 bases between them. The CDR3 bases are TGCGCCAGCAGCTTGGAGGGCGGGTACAATGAGCAGTTCTTC. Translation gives CASSLEGGYNEQFF.

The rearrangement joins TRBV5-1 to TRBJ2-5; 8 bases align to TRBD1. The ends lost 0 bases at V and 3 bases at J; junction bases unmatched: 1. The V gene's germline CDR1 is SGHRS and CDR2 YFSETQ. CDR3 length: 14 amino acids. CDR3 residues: CASSLDRGEETQYF. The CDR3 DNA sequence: TGCGCCAGCAGCTTGGACAGGGGGGAAGAGACCCAGTACTTC.

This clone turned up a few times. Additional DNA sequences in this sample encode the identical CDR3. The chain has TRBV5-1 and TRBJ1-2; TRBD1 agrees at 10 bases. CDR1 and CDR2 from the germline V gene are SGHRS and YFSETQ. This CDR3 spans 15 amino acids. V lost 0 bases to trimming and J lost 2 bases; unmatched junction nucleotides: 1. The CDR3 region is CASSLAGQGNYGYTF. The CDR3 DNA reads TGCGCCAGCAGCTTGGCGGGACAGGGGAACTATGGCTACACCTTC.

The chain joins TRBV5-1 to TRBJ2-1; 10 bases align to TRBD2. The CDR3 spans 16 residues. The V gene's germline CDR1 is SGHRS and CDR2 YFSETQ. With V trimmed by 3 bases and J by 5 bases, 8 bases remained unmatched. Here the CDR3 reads CASSSVGTSDDNEQFF. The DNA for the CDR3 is TGCGCCAGCAGCTCGGTCGGGACTAGCGATGACAATGAGCAGTTCTTC.

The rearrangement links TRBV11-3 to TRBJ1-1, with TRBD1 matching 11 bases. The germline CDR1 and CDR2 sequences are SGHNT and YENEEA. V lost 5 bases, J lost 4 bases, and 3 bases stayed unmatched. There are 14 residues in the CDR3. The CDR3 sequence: CASSKGQGVTEAFF. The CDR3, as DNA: TGTGCCAGCAGCAAGGGACAGGGGGTCACTGAAGCTTTCTTT.

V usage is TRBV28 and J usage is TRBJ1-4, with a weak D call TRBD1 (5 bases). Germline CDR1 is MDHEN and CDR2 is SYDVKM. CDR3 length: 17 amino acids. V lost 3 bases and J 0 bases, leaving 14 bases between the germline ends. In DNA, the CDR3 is TGTGCCAGCAGTTTCCCGCGGGGCGGAACAACTAATGAAAAACTGTTTTTT. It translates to CASSFPRGGTTNEKLFF.

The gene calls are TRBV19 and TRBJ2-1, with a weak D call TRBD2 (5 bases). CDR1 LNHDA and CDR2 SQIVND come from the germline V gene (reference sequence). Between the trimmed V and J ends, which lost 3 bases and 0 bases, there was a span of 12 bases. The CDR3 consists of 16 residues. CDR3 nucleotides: TGTGCCAGTAGTATGGGTCTGGGGAGCTCCTACAATGAGCAGTTCTTC. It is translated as CASSMGLGSSYNEQFF.

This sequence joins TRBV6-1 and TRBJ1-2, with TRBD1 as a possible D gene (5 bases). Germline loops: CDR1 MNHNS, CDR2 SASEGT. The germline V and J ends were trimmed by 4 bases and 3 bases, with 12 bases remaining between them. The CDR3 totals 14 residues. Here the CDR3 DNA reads TGTGCCAGCAGTGGGACGCAGGGCTACTATGGCTACACCTTC. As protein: CASSGTQGYYGYTF.

CDR3 residues: CSAMSGWQYF. The CDR3 bases are TGCAGTGCTATGAGTGGGTGGCAGTACTTC. This chain links TRBV20-1 with TRBJ2-5; unclear D gene. CDR3 size: 10 residues. Germline lookup yields CDR1 DFQATT and CDR2 SNEGSKA (reference sequence). Trimming took off 4 bases at V and 11 bases at J, with 11 bases between the two ends.

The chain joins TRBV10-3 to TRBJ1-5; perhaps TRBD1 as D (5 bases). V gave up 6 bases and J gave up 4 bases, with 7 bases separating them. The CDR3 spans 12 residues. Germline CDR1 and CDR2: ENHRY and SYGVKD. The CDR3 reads CAISNRNQPQHF. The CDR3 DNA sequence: TGTGCCATCAGCAACAGGAATCAGCCCCAGCATTTT.

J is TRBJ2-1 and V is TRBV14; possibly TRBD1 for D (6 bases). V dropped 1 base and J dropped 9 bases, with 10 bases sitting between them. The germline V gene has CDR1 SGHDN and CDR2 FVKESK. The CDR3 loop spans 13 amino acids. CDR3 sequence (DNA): TGTGCCAGCAGCCAAGGCAGGGGTGGTGAGCAGTTCTTC. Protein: CASSQGRGGEQFF.

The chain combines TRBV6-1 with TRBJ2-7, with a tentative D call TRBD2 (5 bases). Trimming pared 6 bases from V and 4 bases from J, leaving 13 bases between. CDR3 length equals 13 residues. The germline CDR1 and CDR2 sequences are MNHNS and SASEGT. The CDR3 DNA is TGTGCCAGCAGCTCGGAGGAGGCTTACGAGCAGTACTTC. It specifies CASSSEEAYEQYF.

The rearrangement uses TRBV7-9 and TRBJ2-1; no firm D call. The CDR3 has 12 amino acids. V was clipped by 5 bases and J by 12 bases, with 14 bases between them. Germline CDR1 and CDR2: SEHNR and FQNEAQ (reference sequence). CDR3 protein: CASSPPGVGQFF. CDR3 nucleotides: TGTGCCAGCAGCCCGCCTGGGGTTGGGCAGTTCTTC.

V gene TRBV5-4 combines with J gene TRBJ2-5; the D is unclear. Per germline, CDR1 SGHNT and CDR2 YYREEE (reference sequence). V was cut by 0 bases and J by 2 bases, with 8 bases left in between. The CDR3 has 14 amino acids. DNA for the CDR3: TGTGCCAGCAGCTTGGCCCTGGAGCAAGAGACCCAGTACTTC. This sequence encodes CASSLALEQETQYF. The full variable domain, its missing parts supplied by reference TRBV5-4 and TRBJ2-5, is ETGVTQSPTHLIKTRGQQVTLRCSSQSGHNTVSWYQQALGQGPQFIFQYYREEENGRGNFPPRFSGLQFPNYSSELNVNALELDDSALYLCASSLALEQETQYFGPGTRLLVL.

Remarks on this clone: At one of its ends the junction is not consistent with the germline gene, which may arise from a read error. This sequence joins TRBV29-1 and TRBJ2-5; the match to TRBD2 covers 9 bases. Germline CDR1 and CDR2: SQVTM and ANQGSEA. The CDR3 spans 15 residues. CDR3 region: CSVRTSVWAQEAQYF. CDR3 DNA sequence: TGCAGCGTCCGGACTAGCGTGTGGGCCCAAGAGGCCCAGTACTTC. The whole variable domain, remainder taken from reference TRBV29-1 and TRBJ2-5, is SAVISQKPSRDICQRGTSLTIQCQVDSQVTMMFWYRQQPGQSLTLIATANQGSEATYESGFVIDKFPISRPNLTFSTLTVSNMSPEDSSIYLCSVRTSVWAQEAQYFGPGTRLLVL.

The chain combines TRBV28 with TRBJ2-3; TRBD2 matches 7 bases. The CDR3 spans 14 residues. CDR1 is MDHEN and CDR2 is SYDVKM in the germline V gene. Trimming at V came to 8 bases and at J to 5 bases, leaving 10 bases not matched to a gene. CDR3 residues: CASRGGGLVDTQYF. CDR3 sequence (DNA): TGTGCCAGCCGTGGGGGGGGGTTGGTAGATACGCAGTATTTT.

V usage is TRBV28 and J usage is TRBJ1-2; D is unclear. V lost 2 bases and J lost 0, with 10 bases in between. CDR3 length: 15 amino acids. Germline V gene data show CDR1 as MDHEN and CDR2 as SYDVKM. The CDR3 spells CASSLKASANYGYTF. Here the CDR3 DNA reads TGTGCCAGCAGTTTAAAGGCCAGTGCTAACTATGGCTACACCTTC.

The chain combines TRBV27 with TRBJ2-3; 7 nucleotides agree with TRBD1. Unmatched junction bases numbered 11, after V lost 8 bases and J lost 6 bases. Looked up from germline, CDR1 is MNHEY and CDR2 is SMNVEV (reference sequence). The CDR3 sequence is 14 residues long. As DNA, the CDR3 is TGTGCCAGCTCCTACAGGGGACGTGTTGATACGCAGTATTTT. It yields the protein CASSYRGRVDTQYF.